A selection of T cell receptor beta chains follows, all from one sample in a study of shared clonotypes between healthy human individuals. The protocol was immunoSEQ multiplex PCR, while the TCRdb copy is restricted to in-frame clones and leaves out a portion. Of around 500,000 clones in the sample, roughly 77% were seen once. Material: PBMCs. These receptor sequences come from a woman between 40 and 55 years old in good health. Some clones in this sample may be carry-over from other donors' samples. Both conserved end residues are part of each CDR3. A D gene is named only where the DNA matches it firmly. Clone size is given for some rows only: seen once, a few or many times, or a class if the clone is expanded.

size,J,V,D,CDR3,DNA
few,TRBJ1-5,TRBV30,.,CAWSAGNQPQHF,TGTGCCTGGAGTGCCGGGAATCAGCCCCAGCATTTT
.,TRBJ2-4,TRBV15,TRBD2,CATSRDLGEGNIQYF,TGTGCCACCAGCAGAGATTTGGGGGAGGGAAACATTCAGTACTTC
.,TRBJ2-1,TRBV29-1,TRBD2,CSVDIIGGLAGNEQFF,TGCAGCGTTGACATTATCGGGGGACTAGCGGGCAATGAGCAGTTCTTC
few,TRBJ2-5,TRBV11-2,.,CASSSGVIAGQETQYF,TGTGCCAGCAGCTCCGGGGTTATAGCAGGACAAGAGACCCAGTACTTC
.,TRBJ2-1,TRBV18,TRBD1,CASSILGQGDNEQFF,TGTGCCAGCTCAATTTTGGGACAGGGAGACAATGAGCAGTTCTTC
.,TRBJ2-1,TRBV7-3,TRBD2,CASSINSGSREKFF,TGTGCCAGCAGCATCAACAGCGGGAGTAGGGAAAAGTTCTTC
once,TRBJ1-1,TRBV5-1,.,CASSSAGGNTEAFF,TGCGCCAGCAGCTCGGCCGGGGGGAACACTGAAGCTTTCTTT
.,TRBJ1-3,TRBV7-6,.,CASSLAGTGNTIYF,TGTGCCAGCAGCTTAGCAGGGACTGGAAACACCATATATTTT
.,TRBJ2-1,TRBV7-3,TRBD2,CASSLTLSAGGEQFF,TGTGCCAGCAGCTTAACGCTTTCAGCGGGAGGGGAGCAGTTCTTC
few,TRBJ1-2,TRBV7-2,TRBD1,CASSNLPGQGRRGYTF,TGTGCCAGCAGCAATCTTCCGGGACAGGGTAGGCGCGGCTACACCTTC
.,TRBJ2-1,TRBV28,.,CASSKPARGWGYEQFF,TGTGCCAGCAGTAAACCCGCTAGGGGCTGGGGCTATGAGCAGTTCTTC
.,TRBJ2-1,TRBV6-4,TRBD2,CASSQSSGSYEQFF,TGTGCCAGCAGTCAGTCCAGCGGGAGCTATGAGCAGTTCTTC
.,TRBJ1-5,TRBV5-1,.,CASSLEGGVEPQHF,TGCGCCAGCAGCTTGGAAGGGGGGGTGGAGCCCCAGCATTTT
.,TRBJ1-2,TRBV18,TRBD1,CASSLPGTGFLGGYTF,TGTGCCAGCTCACTGCCGGGGACAGGGTTTTTGGGCGGCTACACCTTC
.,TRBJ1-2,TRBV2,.,CASTKDSFYGYTF,TGTGCCAGCACCAAGGACAGTTTTTATGGCTACACCTTC
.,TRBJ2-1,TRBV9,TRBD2,CASTPNPGLALNEQFF,TGTGCCAGTACCCCTAACCCGGGACTAGCGTTGAATGAGCAGTTCTTC
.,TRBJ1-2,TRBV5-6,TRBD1,CASSLASGGYGYTF,TGTGCCAGCAGCTTGGCCTCAGGGGGCTATGGCTACACCTTC
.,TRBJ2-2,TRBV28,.,CASSLGSFGVLTGELFF,TGTGCCAGCAGCCTAGGGAGTTTCGGGGTACTGACCGGGGAGCTGTTTTTT